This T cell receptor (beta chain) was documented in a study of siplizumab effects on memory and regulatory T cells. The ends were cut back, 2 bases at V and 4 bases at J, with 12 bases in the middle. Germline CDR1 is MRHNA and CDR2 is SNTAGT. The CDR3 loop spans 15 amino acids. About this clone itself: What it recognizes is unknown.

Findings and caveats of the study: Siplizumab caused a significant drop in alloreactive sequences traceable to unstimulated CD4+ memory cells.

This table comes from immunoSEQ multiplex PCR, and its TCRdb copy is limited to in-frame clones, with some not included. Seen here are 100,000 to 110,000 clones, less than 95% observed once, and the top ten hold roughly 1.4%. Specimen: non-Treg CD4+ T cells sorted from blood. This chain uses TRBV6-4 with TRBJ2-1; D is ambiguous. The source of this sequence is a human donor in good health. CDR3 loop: CASSDAISGYNEQFF. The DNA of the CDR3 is TGTGCCAGCAGTGACGCGATCTCGGGTTACAATGAGCAGTTCTTC.